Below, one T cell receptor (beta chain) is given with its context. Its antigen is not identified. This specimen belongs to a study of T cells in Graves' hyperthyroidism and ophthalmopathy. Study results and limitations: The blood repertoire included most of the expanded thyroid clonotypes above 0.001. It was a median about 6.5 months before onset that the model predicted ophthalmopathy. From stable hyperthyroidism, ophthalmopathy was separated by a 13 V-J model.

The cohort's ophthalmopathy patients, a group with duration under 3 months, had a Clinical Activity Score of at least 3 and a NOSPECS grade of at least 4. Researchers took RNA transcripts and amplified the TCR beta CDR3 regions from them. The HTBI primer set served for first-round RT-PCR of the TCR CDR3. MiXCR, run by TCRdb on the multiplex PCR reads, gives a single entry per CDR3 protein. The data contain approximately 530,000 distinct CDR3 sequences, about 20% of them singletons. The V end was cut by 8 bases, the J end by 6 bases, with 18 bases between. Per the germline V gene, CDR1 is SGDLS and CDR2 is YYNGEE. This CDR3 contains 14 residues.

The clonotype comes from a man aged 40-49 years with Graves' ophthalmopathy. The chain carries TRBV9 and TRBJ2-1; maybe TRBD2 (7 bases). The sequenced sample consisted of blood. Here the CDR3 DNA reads TGTGCCAGTGGCGGAGGGGGGGCAGCCAATGAGCAGTTCTTC. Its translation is CASGGGGAANEQFF.